This T cell receptor beta chain derives from a study of PD-L1 blockade in urothelial cancer. Whole-study context: The patients' atezolizumab therapy, 1,200 mg intravenously every 3 weeks, started at some point between 2014 and 2015. Patients arrived having already received 0 to 3 prior chemotherapy regimens. Timepoints chosen for blood analysis were 3 weeks (second dose) and 6 weeks after treatment start.

Pretreatment and on-treatment blood mononuclear cell samples were taken, totaling between 1 and 8 time points per patient. Produced via immunoSEQ multiplex PCR; TCRdb's table is partial and in-frame only. The sample includes about 84,000 clones, around 80% of them seen just once. Trimming removed 0 bases from V and 4 bases from J, with 9 bases in between. This CDR3 has 14 residues. Germline V gene data show CDR1 as SGHTA and CDR2 as FQGNSA. The specimen comprised PBMCs, sampled around atezolizumab (anti-PD-L1) treatment. The chain recombines TRBV7-2 with TRBJ1-2, with unresolved D. This TCR was sampled from a man between 65 and 79 years old with urothelial cancer. The CDR3: CASSLAGVGYGYTF. In DNA, the CDR3 is TGTGCCAGCAGCTTAGCCGGGGTGGGCTATGGCTACACCTTC.